The clone carrying this T cell receptor beta chain was picked up one time. The antigen is not known. The V gene's germline CDR1 is MNHEY and CDR2 SVGAGI. CDR3 length: 14 residues. V dropped 3 bases and J dropped 2; count of bases not matched to a gene: 4. PCR primers comprised 60 Vbeta and 13 Jbeta primers. Using immunoSEQ multiplex PCR, the repertoire was profiled, and TCRdb retains in-frame clones only, with some absent. The table lists approximately 270,000 clones, about 80% of them singletons. The data were obtained in a study of cytomegalovirus exposure and HLA in healthy donors. General study results and limits: Researchers reported in a later analysis that a missense DCLRE1C variant was tied to TCR beta V- and J-gene trimming. An analysis that came later showed most CMV-associated TCR beta chains appearing HLA-restricted. As confirmed in vitro, three CMV-associated chains were specific for CMV antigens.

The sample comprised PBMCs. The chain recombines TRBV6-5 with TRBJ2-7; 7 bases are shared with TRBD2. This clonotype was sampled from a girl aged 2 to 10 in good health and CMV-seronegative. The CDR3 loop reads CASSYSREPYEQYF. The CDR3 DNA sequence: TGTGCCAGCAGTTATTCGCGGGAGCCCTACGAGCAGTACTTC.